This T cell receptor (beta chain) was identified during a study of OX40 agonist ivuxolimab in advanced cancers. This clone was recorded a few times. Autoimmune disease history or systemic immunosuppression meant exclusion. The germline V gene encodes CDR1 SNHLY and CDR2 FYNNEI. The CDR3 has 17 residues. V shed 8 bases and J 0 bases; nucleotides not matched to a gene: 11. Some clones are missing from TCRdb's copy, which holds only in-frame ones; the method was immunoSEQ multiplex PCR. This table holds around 34,000 clones, more than 70% found once. The genes are TRBV2 and TRBJ2-1; 9 nucleotides match TRBD2. The source was CD4+ or CD8+ T cells sorted from blood, collected in a trial of the OX40 agonist ivuxolimab. This receptor was taken from an adult with an advanced solid tumor such as melanoma, head and neck, liver or kidney cancer. The chain's CDR3 is CASPRGGGVSSYNEQFF. CDR3 nucleotides: TGTGCCAGCCCACGGGGCGGGGGGGTAAGCTCCTACAATGAGCAGTTCTTC. The full variable domain, with the rest looked up from reference TRBV2 and TRBJ2-1, is EPEVTQTPSHQVTQMGQEVILRCVPISNHLYFYWYRQILGQKVEFLVSFYNNEISEKSEIFDDQFSVERPDGSNFTLKIRSTKLEDSAMYFCASPRGGGVSSYNEQFFGPGTRLTVL.